This T cell receptor beta chain is from a study of OX40 agonist ivuxolimab in advanced cancers. Study as a whole: Patients took ivuxolimab, an agonistic anti-OX40 (CD134) antibody. Subjects had a mean age of around 60 years, with a range of roughly 20 to 79; just over 80% were male.

Comments on this clone: Antigen unknown.

On cycle 4 day 1 and cycle 7 day 1, as well as at baseline, blood was sampled. Assay used: immunoSEQ multiplex PCR; TCRdb lists only in-frame clones, some missing. Among over 85,000 clones listed, approximately 89% were seen once. Germline-derived CDR1 and CDR2 are SGDLS and YYNGEE. Trimming removed 0 bases at V and 4 bases at J, with 11 bases between. The CDR3 covers 15 residues. Study results and caveats: The authors did not determine the antigen specificity of the expanded peripheral T cells.

The sequences come from CD4+ or CD8+ T cells sorted from blood, collected in a trial of the OX40 agonist ivuxolimab. The chain has TRBV9 and TRBJ2-1; D ambiguous. This TCR came from an adult with an advanced solid tumor such as melanoma, head and neck, liver or kidney cancer. The CDR3: CASSVGLVGYNEQFF. CDR3 bases: TGTGCCAGCAGCGTAGGTCTAGTGGGGTACAATGAGCAGTTCTTC.